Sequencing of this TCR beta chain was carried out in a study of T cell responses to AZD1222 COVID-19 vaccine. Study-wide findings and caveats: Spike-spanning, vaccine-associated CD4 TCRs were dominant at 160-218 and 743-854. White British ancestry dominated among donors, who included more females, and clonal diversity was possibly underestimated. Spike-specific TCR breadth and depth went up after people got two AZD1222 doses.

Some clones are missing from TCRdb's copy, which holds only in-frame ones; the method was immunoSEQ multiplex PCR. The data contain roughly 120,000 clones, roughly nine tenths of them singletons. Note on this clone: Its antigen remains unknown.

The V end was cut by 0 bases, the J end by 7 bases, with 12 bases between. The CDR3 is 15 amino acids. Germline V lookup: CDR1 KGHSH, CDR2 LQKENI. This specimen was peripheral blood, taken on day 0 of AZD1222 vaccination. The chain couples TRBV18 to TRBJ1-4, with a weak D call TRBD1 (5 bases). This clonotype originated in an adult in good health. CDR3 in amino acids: CASSPPGEGGEKLFF. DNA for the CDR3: TGTGCCAGCTCACCACCGGGGGAAGGAGGTGAAAAACTGTTTTTT.